This TCR beta chain was recovered during a study of blood T cell repertoires in COVID-19 (dated by TCRdb to 2020 to 2022). For the study in its entirety: Samples from collaborators originated in the United States, Italy and Spain and spanned both the acute and convalescent phases of COVID-19. The prospective study material was composed of cDNA or gDNA derived from T cells, B-cell-depleted T cells, or PBMCs. Subjects who had been exposed to COVID-19, were actively infected with it, or had recovered from it provided the deeply sampled blood TCRbeta repertoires that made up the dataset. The repertoires were released in a freely available public database intended as a resource for research on the immune response to SARS-CoV-2. Samples came from the ongoing ImmuneRACE study (first 160 participants) plus 1,254 subjects from 6 global collaborators. The sample metadata nearly always contained a de-identified subject ID, COVID-19 status, age in years and sex. Where available, HLA class I and class II types were taken from metadata supplied by the sample provider and were not determined by assay-based typing. What the research found in general, with its limitations: How much clinical and demographic metadata was included differed by source and by participant, and the metadata was provided uncurated.

Another Seattle source contributed samples from volunteer blood donors who had recovered from COVID-19. The collaborating institutions used their own protocols to collect whole blood in K2EDTA tubes. Collaborator samples were shipped for TCRbeta analysis as frozen whole blood, isolated PBMCs, or DNA extracted from either sample type. TCRbeta CDR3 regions were amplified from genomic DNA by means of the immunoSEQ Assay, a bias-controlled multiplex PCR. The authors processed their data as follows. The number of nucleated cells in each sample was estimated by amplification of reference gene primers within the assay. To quantify the absolute abundance of each unique TCRbeta CDR3 rearrangement, sequence reads were collapsed and filtered. For each sample, productive Simpson clonality was calculated as the square root of Simpson's diversity index across productive rearrangements. TCRdb provides this immuneACCESS table in a form limited to in-frame rearrangements. Some clones are lacking; in checked studies, under half of them reflect an unresolved V gene, and why the rest are absent is not known. That table furnishes V, J and clone size, whereas the DNA furnished D and trimming. Recorded for this sample are 100,000 to 150,000 clones; roughly 84% of them occurred a single time. The biggest ten clones account for under 15% of the sample.

CDR1 and CDR2 (MNHEY, SMNVEV) derive from the germline V gene (reference sequence). The V and J ends are trimmed by 0 bases and 4 bases, leaving 16 bases between them. Its CDR3 holds 16 amino acids, cysteine through phenylalanine. This entry keeps only the CDR3 DNA: 48 bases, framed from base 1. In the case of this clone: Its binding antigen is unknown. One base away there is no much larger clone; base qualities are not given.

Recombination connected TRBV27 to TRBJ2-7; a weak D assignment points to TRBD2 (6 bases agree). The sequence was obtained from a woman aged 25 to 39 who had recovered from COVID-19. The source material was peripheral blood. The CDR3: CASSLSWGELLYEQYF. Here is the DNA: TGTGCCAGCAGTTTATCGTGGGGGGAATTGCTTTACGAGCAGTACTTC.